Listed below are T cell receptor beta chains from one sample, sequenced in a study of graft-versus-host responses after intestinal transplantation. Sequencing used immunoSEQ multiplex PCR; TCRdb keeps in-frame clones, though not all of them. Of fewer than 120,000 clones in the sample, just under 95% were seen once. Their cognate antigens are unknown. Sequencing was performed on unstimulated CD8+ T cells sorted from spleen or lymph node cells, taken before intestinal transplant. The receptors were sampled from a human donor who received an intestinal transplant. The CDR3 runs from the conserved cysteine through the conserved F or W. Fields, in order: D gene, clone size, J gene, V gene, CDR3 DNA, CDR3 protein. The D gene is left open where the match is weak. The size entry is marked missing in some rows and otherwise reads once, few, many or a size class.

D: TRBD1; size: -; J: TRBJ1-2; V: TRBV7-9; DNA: TGTGCCAGCAGCTTGGGCCAAACAGGGGGCAAATGGGACTATGGCTACACCTTC; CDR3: CASSLGQTGGKWDYGYTF
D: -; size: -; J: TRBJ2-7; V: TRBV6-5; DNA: TGTGCCAGCACCGAACAGGAGGGACGGCTCGAGCAGTACTTC; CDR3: CASTEQEGRLEQYF
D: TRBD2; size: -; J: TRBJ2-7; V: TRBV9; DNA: TGTGCCAGCAGCGTTGACATAGCGGGAGCGAGGGAGCAGTACTTC; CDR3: CASSVDIAGAREQYF
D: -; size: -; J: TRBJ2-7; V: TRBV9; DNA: TGTGCCAGCAGCCCCTCGGGGGCCAGCCCCGCCTACGAGCAGTACTTC; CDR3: CASSPSGASPAYEQYF
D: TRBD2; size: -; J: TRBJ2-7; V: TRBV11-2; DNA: TGTGCCAGCAGCGACGAACAGCGGGAGGGTTCCTACGAGCAGTACTTC; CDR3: CASSDEQREGSYEQYF
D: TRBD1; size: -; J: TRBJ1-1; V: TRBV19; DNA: TGTGCCAGTAGTACGACAGGGGCCGGGGGCACTGAAGCTTTCTTT; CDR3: CASSTTGAGGTEAFF
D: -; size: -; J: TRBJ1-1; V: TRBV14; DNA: TGTGCCAGCAGCCAGTTCAGGGGGAACACTGAAGCTTTCTTT; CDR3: CASSQFRGNTEAFF
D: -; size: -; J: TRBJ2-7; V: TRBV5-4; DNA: TGTGCCAGCAGCCCGGACGGAACCTACGAGCAGTACTTC; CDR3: CASSPDGTYEQYF
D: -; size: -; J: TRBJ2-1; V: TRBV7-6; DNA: TGTGCCAGCAGCTTAGACCTAGAGCAGTTCTTC; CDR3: CASSLDLEQFF
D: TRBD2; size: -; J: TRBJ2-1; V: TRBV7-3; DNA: TGTGCCAGCAGCTTAACTAGCGGGGACAATGAGCAGTTCTTC; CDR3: CASSLTSGDNEQFF
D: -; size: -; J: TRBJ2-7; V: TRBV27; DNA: TGTGCCAGCAGTTTATTGGGGGGGGCAAGGGACCACGAGCAGTACTTC; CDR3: CASSLLGGARDHEQYF
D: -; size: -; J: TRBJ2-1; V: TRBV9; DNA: TGTGCCAGCAGCCTCCCTCCATCGGGGGCCAATGAGCAGTTCTTC; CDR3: CASSLPPSGANEQFF
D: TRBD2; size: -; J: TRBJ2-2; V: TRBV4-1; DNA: TGCGCCAGCAGCCAAGATCTGCTAGCGGGCCTAGATAACACCGGGGAGCTGTTTTTT; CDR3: CASSQDLLAGLDNTGELFF
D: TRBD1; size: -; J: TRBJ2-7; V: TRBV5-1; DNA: TGCGCCAGCAGCTTCCGACAGGGCTACGAGCAGTACTTC; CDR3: CASSFRQGYEQYF
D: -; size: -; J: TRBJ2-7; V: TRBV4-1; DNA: TGCGCCAGCAGCCAAGATGCGAGGTACGAGCAGTACTTC; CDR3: CASSQDARYEQYF
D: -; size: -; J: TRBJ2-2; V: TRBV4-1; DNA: TGCGCCAGCAGCCAAGGTACACAGGCCGGGGAGCTGTTTTTT; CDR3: CASSQGTQAGELFF
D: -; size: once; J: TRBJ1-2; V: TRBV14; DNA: TGTGCCAGCAGCCCGGGGCTGACCTATGGCTACACCTTC; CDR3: CASSPGLTYGYTF
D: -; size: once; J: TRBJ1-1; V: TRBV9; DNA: TGTGCCAGCAGCCCCGGGGGGTCGATCATGAACACTGAAGCTTTCTTT; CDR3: CASSPGGSIMNTEAFF
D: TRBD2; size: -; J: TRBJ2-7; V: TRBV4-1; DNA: TGCGCCAGCAGCTTGATAGCGGGGAACTCCTACGAGCAGTACTTC; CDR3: CASSLIAGNSYEQYF
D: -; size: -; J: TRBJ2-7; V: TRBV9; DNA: TGTGCCAGCAGCGTGGCTAGCGCCTACGAGCAGTACTTC; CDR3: CASSVASAYEQYF
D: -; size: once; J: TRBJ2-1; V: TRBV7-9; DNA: TGTGCCAGCAGCCCGGTACCGGGGAATGAGCAGTTCTTC; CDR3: CASSPVPGNEQFF
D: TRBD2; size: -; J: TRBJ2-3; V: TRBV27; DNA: TGTGCCAGCAGTTTTCCGGGTAGCGGGGAAGATACGCAGTATTTT; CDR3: CASSFPGSGEDTQYF
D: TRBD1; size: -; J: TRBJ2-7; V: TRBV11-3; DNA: TGTGCCAGCAGCAACCGGGACAGCTACGAGCAGTACTTC; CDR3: CASSNRDSYEQYF
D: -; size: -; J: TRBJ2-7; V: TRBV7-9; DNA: TGTGCCAGCAGCCCAGAGGGTGAACCCTACGAGCAGTACTTC; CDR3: CASSPEGEPYEQYF
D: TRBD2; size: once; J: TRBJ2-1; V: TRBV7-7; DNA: TGTGCTAGCAGCTTAGCGCTCCAGACTAGCGGGAGGCACAATGAGCAGTTCTTC; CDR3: CASSLALQTSGRHNEQFF
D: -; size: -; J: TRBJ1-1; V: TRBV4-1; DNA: TGCGCCAGCAGCCCCTTGGGGGACACTGAAGCTTTCTTT; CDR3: CASSPLGDTEAFF
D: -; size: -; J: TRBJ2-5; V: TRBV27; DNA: TGTGCCAGCAGTTTATACCCCCGACCGCAAGAGACCCAGTACTTC; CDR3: CASSLYPRPQETQYF
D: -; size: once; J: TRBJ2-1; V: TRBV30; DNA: TGTGCCTCGGCCCAGGGGTATGGGTCCTACAATGAGCAGTTCTTC; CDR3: CASAQGYGSYNEQFF
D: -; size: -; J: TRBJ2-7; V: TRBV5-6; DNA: TGTGCCAGCAGCTTTGCTACTGGGTCCTACGAGCAGTACTTC; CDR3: CASSFATGSYEQYF
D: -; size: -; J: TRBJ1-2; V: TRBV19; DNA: TGTGCCAGTACCGGTTCGGGCTATGGCTACACCTTC; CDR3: CASTGSGYGYTF
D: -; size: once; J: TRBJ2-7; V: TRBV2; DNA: TGTGCCAGTTTCTCAATCGGGACTCATGAAGCCCTCTCCTACGAGCAGTACTTC; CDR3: CASFSIGTHEALSYEQYF
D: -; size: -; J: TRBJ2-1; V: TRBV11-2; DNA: TGTGCCAGCAAGAGGCCCAACAATGAGCAGTTCTTC; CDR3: CASKRPNNEQFF
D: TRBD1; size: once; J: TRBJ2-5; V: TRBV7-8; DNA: TGTGCCAGCAGCTCTACAGGGGGCCAAGAGACCCAGTACTTC; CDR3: CASSSTGGQETQYF
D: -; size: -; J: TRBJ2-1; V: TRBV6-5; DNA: TGTGCCAGCAGCCCGCTGGGGGGCTTATACAATGAGCAGTTCTTC; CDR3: CASSPLGGLYNEQFF
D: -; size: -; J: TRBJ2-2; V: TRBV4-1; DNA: TGCGCCAGCAGCCAAGGTCTAACCGGGGAGCTGTTTTTT; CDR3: CASSQGLTGELFF
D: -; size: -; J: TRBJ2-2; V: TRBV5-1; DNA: TGCGCCAGCAGCTCGTCAAGGAGCACCGGGGAGCTGTTTTTT; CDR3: CASSSSRSTGELFF
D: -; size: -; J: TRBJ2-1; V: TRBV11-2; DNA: TGTGCCAGCAGCTTTGGCGGGTGGGAATCCTACAATGAGCAGTTCTTC; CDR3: CASSFGGWESYNEQFF
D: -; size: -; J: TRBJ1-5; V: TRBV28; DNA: TGTGCCAGCAGTTCCGGACAGCGTGATCAGCCCCAGCATTTT; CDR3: CASSSGQRDQPQHF
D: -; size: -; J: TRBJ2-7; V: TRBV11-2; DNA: TGTGCCAGCAGCCCGACGTCCTACGAGCAGTACTTC; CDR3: CASSPTSYEQYF
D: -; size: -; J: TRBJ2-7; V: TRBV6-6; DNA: TGTGCCAGCAGTTACTTTCCGGGTCCGGTCGGCGAGCAGTACTTC; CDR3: CASSYFPGPVGEQYF
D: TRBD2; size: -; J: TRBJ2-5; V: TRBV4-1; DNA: TGCGCCAGCAGCCAAAACGGACTAGCGTGGGAGACCCAGTACTTC; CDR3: CASSQNGLAWETQYF
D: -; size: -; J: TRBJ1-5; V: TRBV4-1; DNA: TGCGCCAGCAGCCAAGACCGGGAGGACCAGCCCCAGCATTTT; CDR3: CASSQDREDQPQHF
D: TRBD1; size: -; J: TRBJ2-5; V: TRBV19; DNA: TGTGCCAGTATGGGGACAGACACACTCCAAGAGACCCAGTACTTC; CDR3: CASMGTDTLQETQYF
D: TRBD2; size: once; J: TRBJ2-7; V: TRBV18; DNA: TGTGCCAGCTCACCGCGGGACTATTTATCCTACGAGCAGTACTTC; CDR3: CASSPRDYLSYEQYF
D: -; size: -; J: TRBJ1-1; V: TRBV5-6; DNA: TGTGCCAGCAGAGAAACACTGAACACTGAAGCTTTCTTT; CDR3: CASRETLNTEAFF
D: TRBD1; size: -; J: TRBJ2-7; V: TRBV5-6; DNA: TGTGCCAGCAGCTGGGGCACAGGGGGCGAGCAGTACTTC; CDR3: CASSWGTGGEQYF
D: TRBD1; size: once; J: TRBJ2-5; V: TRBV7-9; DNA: TGTGCCAGCAGCGGCGGACCCACAGGGGTAGAGACCCAGTACTTC; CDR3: CASSGGPTGVETQYF
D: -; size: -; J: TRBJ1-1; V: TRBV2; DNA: TGTGCCAGCAGTGGAGACAGGAACACTGAAGCTTTCTTT; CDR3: CASSGDRNTEAFF
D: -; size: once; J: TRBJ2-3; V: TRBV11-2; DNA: TGTGCCAGCAGCTTAGGGTTAGAGGACCCTGCTACGCAGTATTTT; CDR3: CASSLGLEDPATQYF
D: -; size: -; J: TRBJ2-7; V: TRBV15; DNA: TGTGCCACCAGCCTCGGGAGCTCCTACGAGCAGTACTTC; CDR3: CATSLGSSYEQYF
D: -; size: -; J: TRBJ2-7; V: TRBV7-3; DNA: TGTGCCAGCAGCCAAGACGGCTACGAGCAGTACTTC; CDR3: CASSQDGYEQYF
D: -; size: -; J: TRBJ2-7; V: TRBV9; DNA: TGTGCCAGCAGCACGGACGGATCGTTCTACGAGCAGTACTTC; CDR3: CASSTDGSFYEQYF
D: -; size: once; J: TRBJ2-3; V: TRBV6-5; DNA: TGTGCCAGCAGTTACGTCAGGGGGACTAGCACAGATACGCAGTATTTT; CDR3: CASSYVRGTSTDTQYF